This T cell receptor (beta chain) comes out of a study of CD8 T cells in Susac syndrome. An input of roughly 0.45 to 1 ug of RNA was subjected to reverse transcription using random hexamers. Multiplex immunoSEQ PCR targeted 54 Vbeta and 13 Jbeta TCR beta segments. TCRdb fed the immunoSEQ multiplex PCR reads into MiXCR, producing one record per CDR3 protein. The sample carries 400,000 to 550,000 distinct CDR3 sequences, around 85% recorded once. This CDR3 is 15 amino acids long. Germline lookup yields CDR1 SGHAT and CDR2 FQNNGV. The V end was cut by 4 bases, the J end by 7 bases, with 20 bases between.

The sequence came from a human donor with multiple sclerosis. The source material was CD8+ T cells from PBMCs. V is TRBV11-2 and J is TRBJ2-7; D is undetermined. The CDR3 spells CASSSGREGSLEQYF. The DNA of the CDR3 is TGTGCCAGCAGCTCGGGCCGCGAAGGGTCGTTGGAGCAGTACTTC.